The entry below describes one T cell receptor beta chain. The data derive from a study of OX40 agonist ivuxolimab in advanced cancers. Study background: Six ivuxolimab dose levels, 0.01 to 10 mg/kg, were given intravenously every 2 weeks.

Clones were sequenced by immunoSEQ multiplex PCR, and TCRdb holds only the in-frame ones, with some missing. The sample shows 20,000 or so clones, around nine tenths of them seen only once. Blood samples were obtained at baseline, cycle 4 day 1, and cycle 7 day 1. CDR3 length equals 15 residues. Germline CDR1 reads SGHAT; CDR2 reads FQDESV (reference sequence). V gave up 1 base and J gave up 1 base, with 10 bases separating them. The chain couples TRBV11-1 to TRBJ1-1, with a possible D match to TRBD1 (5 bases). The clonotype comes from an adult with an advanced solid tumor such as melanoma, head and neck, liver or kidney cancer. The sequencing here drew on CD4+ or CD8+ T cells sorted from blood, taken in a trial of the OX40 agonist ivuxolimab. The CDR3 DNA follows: TGTGCCAGCAGCTTAGTCCCAGGGAGGAACACTGAAGCTTTCTTT. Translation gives CASSLVPGRNTEAFF.